This T cell receptor beta chain was documented in a study of Graves' ophthalmopathy and Graves' hyperthyroidism. In germline, CDR1 is MNHEY, CDR2 SVGAGI. Trimming pared 0 bases from V and 8 bases from J, leaving 16 bases between. This CDR3 is built from 15 residues. This clonotype turned up a few times. Transcripts of RNA were the source for amplifying TCR beta CDR3 regions. An initial RT-PCR round employing HTBI primers preceded a second-round multiplex PCR. TCRdb reprocessed the multiplex PCR reads via MiXCR and lists one record per CDR3 protein. The repertoire holds approximately 480,000 distinct CDR3 sequences, with roughly an eighth as singletons. The starting material, more than 8.5 ml of fresh peripheral blood, provided the PBMCs.

Sequenced input: blood. This chain joins TRBV6-5 and TRBJ1-2; no clear D gene. The sequence was collected from a woman aged 25 to 45 with Graves' ophthalmopathy. CDR3 in DNA: TGTGCCAGCAGTTACTCGAAGAATCCCTTTGGGGGCTACACCTTC. It encodes CASSYSKNPFGGYTF.